This section outlines one T cell receptor beta chain sequence together with its context. Only in-frame clones appear in the TCRdb table, and some are missing; sequencing was by immunoSEQ multiplex PCR. The sample yields some 130,000 clones, 86% seen once. These data originate in a study of blood T cell repertoires in COVID-19. Overall study: The analysed material was cDNA or gDNA that came from T cells, B-cell-depleted T cells, or PBMCs.

During active infection, Seattle patients enrolled and were then monitored through disease. The CDR3 runs to 12 residues. After removal of 6 bases from V and 7 bases from J, the junction contained 5 bases not matched to a gene. Sequenced: peripheral blood. The TCR sequence derives from a woman in her 70s with COVID-19, enrolled during active disease. This chain uses TRBV12-3 or TRBV12-4 with TRBJ2-5; TRBD2 matches at 7 bases. The CDR3 sequence is CASSGDYGTQYF. The CDR3, as DNA: TGTGCCAGCAGCGGGGACTATGGGACCCAGTACTTC.